These 2 T cell receptor beta chains share one sample of origin, sequenced in a study of blood T cell repertoires in COVID-19. Measured with immunoSEQ multiplex PCR; TCRdb has only the in-frame clones, and not every one. Among 270,000 or so clones listed, nearly 90% were seen once. The source material was peripheral blood. The receptors were sampled from a woman aged 55-70 years with COVID-19, enrolled during active disease.

Here the CDR3 reads CASSASRDDTEAFF. CDR3 DNA sequence: TGTGCCAGCTCAGCCTCTCGGGATGACACTGAAGCTTTCTTT. The V and J genes are TRBV18 and TRBJ1-1; D uncertain. V was shortened by 5 bases and J by 3 bases, with 13 bases between the two germline ends. The germline V gene encodes CDR1 KGHSH and CDR2 LQKENI. The length of the CDR3 is 14 residues.

This clone was seen a single time. The CDR3 nucleotides read TGTGCCAGCAGCTTAAATGGGGGCGGTGGCTATGGCTACACCTTC. This gives the protein CASSLNGGGGYGYTF. This chain connects TRBV7-3 to TRBJ1-2, with D possibly matching TRBD1 (6 bases). This CDR3 is 15 amino acids long. Trimming pared 1 base from V and 4 bases from J, leaving 13 bases between. From germline, CDR1 is SGHTA and CDR2 FQGTGA. Variable domain in full (rest from reference TRBV7-3 and TRBJ1-2): GAGVSQTPSNKVTEKGKYVELRCDPISGHTALYWYRQSLGQGPEFLIYFQGTGAADDSGLPNDRFFAVRPEGSVSTLKIQRTERGDSAVYLCASSLNGGGGYGYTFGSGTRLTVV.